These T cell receptor beta chains were read from a single sample in a study of blood T cell repertoires in COVID-19. Libraries were prepared by immunoSEQ multiplex PCR; TCRdb keeps only in-frame clonotypes and omits some of them. There are under 100,000 clones in the sample; about 90% occur only once, and 17% lies in the top ten. The specimen sequenced was peripheral blood. These receptors all stem from a human donor in a cohort sampled during active COVID-19. Each CDR3 is given with its conserved first and last residue. The D gene is left open where the match is weak. Some rows mark clone size as missing; the rest say once, few, many or name a class of expanded clone.

d_gene: TRBD1
abundance: -
j_gene: TRBJ1-2
v_gene: TRBV7-8
CDR3aa: CASSFRGPNYGYTF
CDR3nt: TGTGCCAGCAGCTTTAGGGGGCCCAACTATGGCTACACCTTC

d_gene: TRBD1
abundance: -
j_gene: TRBJ2-1
v_gene: TRBV19
CDR3aa: CASSSGTGGKNEQFF
CDR3nt: TGTGCCAGTAGCTCCGGGACAGGGGGGAAAAATGAGCAGTTCTTC

d_gene: TRBD2
abundance: -
j_gene: TRBJ2-7
v_gene: TRBV10-3
CDR3aa: CAISESGLAGGSRLYEQYF
CDR3nt: TGTGCCATCAGTGAGTCAGGACTAGCGGGGGGATCCCGCTTATACGAGCAGTACTTC

d_gene: TRBD1
abundance: -
j_gene: TRBJ2-5
v_gene: TRBV6-6
CDR3aa: CATRHRDRGQETQYF
CDR3nt: TGTGCCACCCGGCACCGGGACAGGGGCCAAGAGACCCAGTACTTC

d_gene: TRBD2
abundance: -
j_gene: TRBJ2-1
v_gene: TRBV7-8
CDR3aa: CASSLGRGGFSYNEQFF
CDR3nt: TGTGCCAGCAGCTTAGGTCGCGGGGGATTCTCCTACAATGAGCAGTTCTTC

d_gene: TRBD1
abundance: -
j_gene: TRBJ1-1
v_gene: TRBV14
CDR3aa: CASSLGTGGAYTEAFF
CDR3nt: TGTGCCAGCAGCCTCGGGACAGGGGGCGCGTACACTGAAGCTTTCTTT

d_gene: TRBD2
abundance: -
j_gene: TRBJ2-7
v_gene: TRBV27
CDR3aa: CASTLAGGLHEQYF
CDR3nt: TGTGCCAGCACCCTAGCGGGGGGCCTCCACGAGCAGTACTTC

d_gene: -
abundance: -
j_gene: TRBJ2-7
v_gene: TRBV5-4
CDR3aa: CASSSIGGTEQYF
CDR3nt: TGTGCCAGCAGCTCCATAGGGGGAACCGAGCAGTACTTC

d_gene: -
abundance: -
j_gene: TRBJ1-6
v_gene: TRBV10-3
CDR3aa: CAISRGASPPHF
CDR3nt: TGTGCCATCAGCAGGGGTGCCTCACCCCCCCACTTT

d_gene: -
abundance: -
j_gene: TRBJ2-3
v_gene: TRBV28
CDR3aa: CASSLAGEGADTQYF
CDR3nt: TGTGCCAGCAGTCTCGCGGGAGAGGGGGCAGATACGCAGTATTTT

d_gene: -
abundance: -
j_gene: TRBJ1-4
v_gene: TRBV6-6
CDR3aa: CASSYERPTGEKLFF
CDR3nt: TGTGCCAGTAGTTACGAGCGCCCCACGGGTGAAAAACTGTTTTTT

d_gene: -
abundance: once
j_gene: TRBJ1-6
v_gene: TRBV25-1
CDR3aa: CASREQGNSPLHF
CDR3nt: TGTGCCAGCAGGGAACAGGGTAATTCACCCCTCCACTTT

d_gene: TRBD2
abundance: once
j_gene: TRBJ2-3
v_gene: TRBV7-3
CDR3aa: CASSLRASSGGADTQYF
CDR3nt: TGTGCCAGCAGCTTACGTGCCTCTAGCGGGGGGGCGGATACGCAGTATTTT

d_gene: TRBD1
abundance: once
j_gene: TRBJ1-1
v_gene: TRBV2
CDR3aa: CAGRGGQGELWAEAFF
CDR3nt: TGTGCCGGAAGGGGCGGACAGGGGGAACTTTGGGCTGAAGCTTTCTTT

d_gene: TRBD1
abundance: once
j_gene: TRBJ1-2
v_gene: TRBV29-1
CDR3aa: CSVEGGTGNYGYTF
CDR3nt: TGCAGCGTTGAAGGGGGGACAGGGAACTATGGCTACACCTTC

d_gene: -
abundance: -
j_gene: TRBJ1-5
v_gene: TRBV6-2/TRBV6-3
CDR3aa: CASSYSGSHQPQHF
CDR3nt: TGTGCCAGCAGTTACTCGGGCAGCCATCAGCCCCAGCATTTT

d_gene: -
abundance: few
j_gene: TRBJ2-7
v_gene: TRBV20-1
CDR3aa: CSASPGFEQYF
CDR3nt: TGCAGTGCTAGCCCCGGGTTCGAGCAGTACTTC

d_gene: -
abundance: few
j_gene: TRBJ1-2
v_gene: TRBV3-1/TRBV3-2
CDR3aa: CASSRNGGGFYYGYTF
CDR3nt: TGTGCCAGCAGTCGAAACGGCGGAGGGTTCTATTATGGCTACACCTTC

d_gene: -
abundance: -
j_gene: TRBJ1-2
v_gene: TRBV4-3
CDR3aa: CASSPTGPPAGYTF
CDR3nt: TGCGCCAGCAGCCCGACAGGTCCTCCGGCTGGCTACACCTTC

d_gene: -
abundance: few
j_gene: TRBJ1-5
v_gene: TRBV28
CDR3aa: CASSRDRTLSNQPQHF
CDR3nt: TGTGCCAGCAGTCGAGACAGGACCCTTAGCAATCAGCCCCAGCATTTT